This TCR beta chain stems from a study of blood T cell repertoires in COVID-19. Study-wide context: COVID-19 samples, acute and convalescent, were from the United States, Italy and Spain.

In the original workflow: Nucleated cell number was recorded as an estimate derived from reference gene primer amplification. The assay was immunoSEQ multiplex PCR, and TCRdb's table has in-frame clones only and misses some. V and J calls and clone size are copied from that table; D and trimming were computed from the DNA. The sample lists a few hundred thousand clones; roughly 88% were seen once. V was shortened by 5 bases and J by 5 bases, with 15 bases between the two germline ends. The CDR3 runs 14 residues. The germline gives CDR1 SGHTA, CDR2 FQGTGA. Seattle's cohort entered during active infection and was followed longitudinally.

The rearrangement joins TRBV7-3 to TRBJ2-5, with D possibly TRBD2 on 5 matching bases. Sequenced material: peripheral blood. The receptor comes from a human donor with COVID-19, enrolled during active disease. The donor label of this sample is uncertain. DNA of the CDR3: TGTGCCAGCAGCGCCACGCCGACGGGGGAGACCCAGTACTTC. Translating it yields CASSATPTGETQYF.